Each of the 24 T cell receptor beta chains below was sequenced from the same sample in a study of T-cell memory formation after mild COVID-19 (dated by TCRdb to the early 2020s). The method behind the library was 5' RACE. TCRdb shows the sequencer as Illumina NovaSeq 6000. The public reads were quality trimmed at Q25 with fastp and then assembled into clones with MiXCR by TCRdb, keeping productive beta chains. Here each entry gathers all rows of one CDR3 protein and keeps the most common genes and DNA. The sample includes about 57,000 distinct CDR3 sequences, with over 9% observed a single time. The ten largest clones add up to around a quarter of the sample. The sample taken for sequencing was PBMCs or a T cell subset sorted from them (not recorded which). Source of these receptors: a man between 18 and 35 years old who had mild COVID-19 (a few samples of this study predate the infection). The sample titles of this study are shuffled in the database, so cell type and time point are left out; the donor was told from shared clones.

This clonotype was picked up many times. For the CDR3, the DNA is TGCGCCAGCAGCTTGTTAGGGGGCTCCTACAATGAGCAGTTCTTC. This encodes CASSLLGGSYNEQFF. The chain recombines TRBV5-1 with TRBJ2-1; D may be TRBD1 (6 bases). This CDR3 contains 15 residues. Germline loops: CDR1 SGHRS, CDR2 YFSETQ. V was pared by 1 base and J by 0 bases, with 8 bases between.

This rearrangement joins TRBV7-3 to TRBJ2-5; 9 nucleotides line up with TRBD1. V lost 5 bases and J lost 4; bases outside the gene matches: 8. The germline CDR1 and CDR2 sequences are SGHTA and FQGTGA. There are 15 residues in the CDR3. The CDR3, as DNA: TGTGCCAGCAGCCCTACGGGACAGGGACGAGAGACCCAGTACTTC. Residues: CASSPTGQGRETQYF.

The chain uses TRBV23-1 and TRBJ2-3, with D perhaps matching TRBD1 (6 bases). TRBV23-1 is marked as an open reading frame, function uncertain. V was pared by 4 bases and J by 5 bases, with 13 bases between. CDR3 size: 14 residues. CDR3 coding DNA: TGCGCCAGCAGTCCTAACAGGGAAATAGATACGCAGTATTTT. The encoded protein is CASSPNREIDTQYF.

This clonotype occurred a few times. The chain has TRBV6-2 or TRBV6-3 and TRBJ2-3, with 7 positions matching TRBD2. The CDR3 length is 14 residues. Per the germline V gene, CDR1 is MNHEY and CDR2 is SVGEGT. With V trimmed by 6 bases and J by 2 bases, 5 bases remained unmatched. CDR3 protein: CASRRAGLTDTQYF. The CDR3 nucleotides are TGTGCCAGCAGACGAGCGGGGCTCACAGATACGCAGTATTTT.

This clonotype has a handful of counts. The chain employs TRBV12-3 or TRBV12-4 and TRBJ1-2; no clear D. Trimming pared 5 bases from V and 2 bases from J, leaving 6 bases between. The CDR3 spans 12 residues. The CDR3 coding sequence is TGTGCCAGCAGTCAGACGAACTATGGCTACACCTTC. Protein product: CASSQTNYGYTF.

This clonotype was observed a handful of times. The gene calls are TRBV3-1 and TRBJ2-5; D call uncertain. The CDR3 spans 14 residues. V lost 1 base to trimming and J lost 2 bases, with 8 bases between them. Germline loops: CDR1 LGHDT, CDR2 YNNKEL (reference sequence). The CDR3 DNA reads as TGTGCCAGCAGCCAAGGCTACCCACAAGAGACCCAGTACTTC. It translates to CASSQGYPQETQYF.

This clonotype has at least ten counts. V is TRBV12-3 or TRBV12-4 and J is TRBJ2-1, with a weak D call TRBD2 (5 bases). The CDR3 loop spans 14 amino acids. V lost 10 bases to trimming and J lost 2 bases, with 15 bases between them. CDR3 in amino acids: CATLRNGAYNEQFF. The CDR3 nucleotides are TGTGCCACCTTACGAAACGGGGCCTACAATGAGCAGTTCTTC.

Regarding this clonotype: Possible read error: a much larger clone is one base away. The gene calls are TRBV7-9 and TRBJ1-1; no reliable D call. CDR1 is SEHNR, CDR2 FQNEAQ, per germline (reference sequence). CDR3 size: 13 residues. The CDR3 spells CARSFPGTPEAFF. The CDR3 bases are TGTGCCAGAAGCTTCCCCGGCACCCCTGAAGCTTTCTTT. Variable domain in full (rest from reference TRBV7-9 and TRBJ1-1): DTGVSQNPRHKITKRGQNVTFRCDPISEHNRLYWYRQTLGQGPEFLTYFQNEAQLEKSRLLSDRFSAERPKGSFSTLEIQRTEQGDSAMYLCARSFPGTPEAFFGQGTRLTVV.

A few counts support this clonotype. The chain recombines TRBV5-1 with TRBJ1-2; 9 positions match TRBD1. The CDR3 is 14 residues long. The germline gives CDR1 SGHRS, CDR2 YFSETQ. J lost 8 bases, V lost 5 bases, and 10 bases had no gene match. This CDR3 is CASRPPGTGRGYTF. CDR3 in DNA: TGCGCCAGCAGGCCTCCCGGGACAGGGCGAGGCTACACCTTC.

V is TRBV6-6 and J is TRBJ1-5; a weak D match, TRBD1 (6 bases). From germline, CDR1 is MNHNY and CDR2 SVGAGI (reference sequence). V lost 0 bases and J 7 bases, leaving 10 bases between the germline ends. The CDR3 contains 14 residues. CDR3 loop: CASSYSGGRQPQHF. CDR3 coding DNA: TGTGCCAGCAGTTACTCGGGGGGCCGCCAGCCCCAGCATTTT.

This clonotype was seen repeatedly, ten times or more. V is TRBV4-3 and J is TRBJ2-1, with 7 bases aligning to TRBD2. The CDR3 runs 14 residues. Germline trimming cut 5 bases from V and 8 bases from J; bases unmatched to any gene: 9. The V gene's germline CDR1 is LGHNA and CDR2 YSLEER. The CDR3 here is CASSTERGRDEQFF. The CDR3 DNA follows: TGCGCCAGCAGCACGGAACGAGGGAGGGATGAGCAGTTCTTC.

This clonotype was recorded a few times. The V gene is TRBV7-2, the J gene TRBJ2-5; D not resolved. With 3 bases removed from V and 1 base from J, the gap between germline ends came to 15 bases. Germline CDR1 reads SGHTA; CDR2 reads FQGNSA. This CDR3 region has 16 residues. This chain's CDR3 is CASSFLRLSGQETQYF. The DNA for the CDR3 is TGTGCCAGCAGCTTTCTTCGGCTTAGTGGCCAAGAGACCCAGTACTTC.

Only a few counts were recorded for this clonotype. The rearrangement links TRBV6-5 to TRBJ2-3, with 9 bases matching TRBD2. With 8 bases clipped from V and 5 bases from J, the junction kept 5 bases outside the gene matches. CDR1 is MNHEY and CDR2 is SVGAGI in the germline V gene. The CDR3 is 13 residues long. CDR3 in DNA: TGTGCCAGCGCTAGCGGGGCTATAGATACGCAGTATTTT. This translates into CASASGAIDTQYF.

The chain links TRBV9 to TRBJ1-2; TRBD1 is a possible D gene (6 bases). This CDR3 has 18 amino acids. Trimming took off 3 bases at V and 4 bases at J, with 25 bases between the two ends. Germline V gene lookup returns CDR1 SGDLS and CDR2 YYNGEE. CDR3 in amino acids: CASSGRLTQGKSSYGYTF. CDR3 sequence (DNA): TGTGCCAGCAGCGGAAGACTGACCCAGGGGAAGTCCAGCTATGGCTACACCTTC.

This clonotype was counted only a few times. The V gene is TRBV20-1, the J gene TRBJ1-2; TRBD1 agrees at 12 bases. CDR1 is DFQATT, CDR2 SNEGSKA, per germline (reference sequence). The V segment lost 5 bases and the J segment 7 bases; nucleotides outside the gene matches: 5. CDR3 length: 13 residues. CDR3 DNA: TGCAGTGCTGGGGACAGGGGGCGAGGTGGCTACACCTTC. Amino acids: CSAGDRGRGGYTF.

This clonotype counts as medium-sized. V usage is TRBV5-5 and J usage is TRBJ2-1; TRBD2 matches 10 bases. The germline gives CDR1 SGHKS, CDR2 YYEKEE (reference sequence). The CDR3 covers 15 residues. The junction had 5 bases not matched to a gene; V was cut back by 2 bases and J by 6 bases. In nucleotides, the CDR3 is TGTGCCAGCAGCTTTCTTAGCGGGGGGATCAATGAGCAGTTCTTC. It is translated as CASSFLSGGINEQFF.

This clonotype has ten or more counts. CDR3 in DNA: TGTGCCAGCAGCTTCGGGGGGGCCACAGATACGCAGTATTTT. Its translation: CASSFGGATDTQYF. The chain joins TRBV7-2 to TRBJ2-3; 8 positions agree with TRBD2. V shed 3 bases and J 2 bases; nucleotides not matched to a gene: 1. This CDR3 has 14 amino acids. CDR1 is SGHTA and CDR2 is FQGNSA in the germline V gene. The entire variable domain, with the rest obtained from reference TRBV7-2 and TRBJ2-3, is as follows: GAGVSQSPSNKVTEKGKDVELRCDPISGHTALYWYRQSLGQGLEFLIYFQGNSAPDKSGLPSDRFSAERTGGSVSTLTIQRTQQEDSAVYLCASSFGGATDTQYFGPGTRLTVL.

V usage is TRBV28 and J usage is TRBJ1-1; D is undetermined. Trimming stripped 7 bases from V and 0 bases from J, with 15 bases between. CDR1 and CDR2 (germline): MDHEN, SYDVKM. This CDR3 contains 15 residues. Written as DNA, the CDR3 is TGTGCCAGCACCCTTGGACGGATTTTGAACACTGAAGCTTTCTTT. This gives the protein CASTLGRILNTEAFF.

V gene TRBV18 combines with J gene TRBJ1-6; 7 bases map to TRBD1. J lost 8 bases, V lost 6 bases, and 10 bases had no gene match. CDR3 length: 15 residues. Germline CDR1 reads KGHSH; CDR2 reads LQKENI. The CDR3 sequence: CASSLTGTEDSPLHF. CDR3 in DNA: TGTGCCAGCTCTCTCACCGGGACAGAAGATTCACCCCTCCACTTT.

The chain couples TRBV10-3 to TRBJ1-2, with TRBD1 matching 7 bases. The CDR3 consists of 16 residues. CDR1 ENHRY and CDR2 SYGVKD come from the germline V gene. V lost 0 bases and J lost 13; bases outside the gene matches: 17. CDR3 in amino acids: CAISESETGFFVSGTF. Here the CDR3 DNA reads TGTGCCATCAGTGAGTCCGAGACAGGGTTTTTCGTGTCCGGCACCTTC.

Ten or more counts support this clonotype. The chain couples TRBV20-1 to TRBJ2-3; D may be TRBD1 or TRBD2 (5 bases each). V lost 0 bases and J lost 1, with 17 bases in between. In germline, CDR1 is DFQATT, CDR2 SNEGSKA (reference sequence). This CDR3 contains 17 residues. CDR3 region: CSARDRTGAFGTDTQYF. The CDR3 DNA reads TGCAGTGCTAGAGATCGGACTGGGGCCTTTGGCACAGATACGCAGTATTTT.

The genes are TRBV12-3 or TRBV12-4 and TRBJ2-3; TRBD2 matches at 8 bases. The CDR3 has 16 amino acids. The junction had 12 bases not matched to a gene; V was cut back by 6 bases and J by 4 bases. CDR3 region: CASSPWGSGASDTQYF. As DNA, the CDR3 is TGTGCCAGCAGCCCTTGGGGTAGCGGGGCCTCAGATACGCAGTATTTT.

The sample holds many counts of this clonotype. The chain carries TRBV6-2 or TRBV6-3 and TRBJ2-7; D may be TRBD1 (7 bases). Between the trimmed V and J ends, which lost 6 bases and 5 bases, there was a span of 14 bases. The V gene's germline CDR1 is MNHEY and CDR2 SVGEGT. The CDR3 contains 13 residues. The DNA of the CDR3 is TGTGCCAGCAGAAAATCCAGGGGGGACGAGCAGTACGTC. This gives the protein CASRKSRGDEQYV.

The chain carries TRBV5-4 and TRBJ2-5; 10 nucleotides agree with TRBD1. Germline V gives CDR1 SGHNT, CDR2 YYREEE (reference sequence). CDR3 size: 16 residues. The V segment lost 4 bases and the J segment 0 bases; nucleotides outside the gene matches: 6. The CDR3 coding sequence is TGTGCCAGCAGCCGGAGGGGACAGGGGAACCAAGAGACCCAGTACTTC. It translates to CASSRRGQGNQETQYF.